Below, 27 T cell receptor beta chains from the same sample are listed, as sequenced in a study of blood T cell repertoires in COVID-19 (TCRdb year 2020). Library preparation was by the immunoSEQ multiplex PCR assay. The table was pulled from immuneACCESS by TCRdb, which kept in-frame rearrangements only. Such tables lose some clones; where checked, under half of the loss comes from unresolved V genes, and the rest has no known cause. This sample has some 120,000 clones in its table, and about 87% of those were observed once. 3.5% to 4.5% of the sample is held by the ten biggest clonotypes. The specimen sequenced was peripheral blood. The receptors come from a woman aged 55-69 years with acute or convalescent COVID-19.

The rearrangement uses TRBV19 and TRBJ2-1, with 7 bases that match TRBD2. Germline V CDR1 and CDR2: LNHDA, SQIVND (reference sequence). V lost 1 base and J lost 9; bases outside the gene matches: 6. This CDR3 region has 14 residues. CDR3 residues: CASSIGHGGSEQFF. The DNA of the CDR3 is TGTGCCAGTAGTATAGGTCACGGGGGGAGTGAGCAGTTCTTC.

In the case of this clone: This CDR3 is also generated by other DNA sequences in the sample. V is TRBV2 and J is TRBJ2-6; D gene ambiguous. Germline CDR1 is SNHLY and CDR2 is FYNNEI. V was pared by 6 bases and J by 0 bases, with 3 bases between. The CDR3 is 13 amino acids. The CDR3 DNA sequence: TGTGCCAGCAGGAGCTCTGGGGCCAACGTCCTGACTTTC. Protein: CASRSSGANVLTF.

The chain joins TRBV30 to TRBJ1-2; D is ambiguous. CDR1 and CDR2 (germline): GTSNPN, SVGIG (reference sequence). The CDR3 length is 12 residues. V lost 6 bases, J lost 6 bases, and 14 bases lay in between. This CDR3 reads CACSTEKHGYTF. The CDR3 coding sequence is TGTGCCTGCAGCACAGAAAAACATGGCTACACCTTC.

The chain uses TRBV7-8 and TRBJ2-1, with 12 nucleotides matching TRBD2. The CDR3 extends over 17 amino acids. Losses at the gene ends were 7 bases for V and 8 bases for J; bases not matched to a gene: 15. Germline V gene sequence: CDR1 SGHVS, CDR2 FQNEAQ. CDR3 nucleotide sequence: TGTGCCAGCAATCGGGACAGGGCCCTAGCGGGAGGGCATGAGCAGTTCTTC. Its protein is CASNRDRALAGGHEQFF.

This chain connects TRBV14 to TRBJ2-3, with a tentative D call TRBD2 (5 bases). V shed 4 bases and J shed 2 bases, with 10 bases lying between them. The germline V gene has CDR1 SGHDN and CDR2 FVKESK. This CDR3 has 14 amino acids. The CDR3 region has the DNA TGTGCCAGCAGCCGGAGAGACTACACAGATACGCAGTATTTT. Protein product: CASSRRDYTDTQYF.

The chain couples TRBV9 to TRBJ1-4; 8 bases align to TRBD1. Trimming took 4 bases from V and 2 from J; bases not matched to a gene: 13. The length of the CDR3 is 18 residues. Germline V gives CDR1 SGDLS, CDR2 YYNGEE. CDR3 residues: CASSPRFGDRFTNEKLFF. In DNA form, the CDR3 reads TGTGCCAGCAGCCCCCGGTTCGGGGACAGGTTCACTAATGAAAAACTGTTTTTT.

The V call is TRBV18, the J call TRBJ2-5, with a tentative D call TRBD2 (6 bases). Trimming took off 8 bases at V and 2 bases at J, with 15 bases between the two ends. In germline, CDR1 is KGHSH, CDR2 LQKENI. CDR3 size: 14 residues. As DNA, the CDR3 is TGTGCCAGCACTCTCCTAGCGATACAAGAGACCCAGTACTTC. Its translation: CASTLLAIQETQYF.

As regards this clone: Compared with germline, one end of the junction differs, possibly owing to a read error. The chain has TRBV7-7 and TRBJ2-5; 14 bases are shared with TRBD2. The CDR3 has 15 amino acids. Germline CDR1 SSHAT, CDR2 FNYEAQ (reference sequence). DNA of the CDR3: TGTGCTAGCAGCAAGGGACTAGCGGGAGTAGGGACCCAGTACTTC. This encodes CASSKGLAGVGTQYF.

V and J are TRBV5-1 and TRBJ2-5, with 9 bases aligning to TRBD2. Germline trimming cut 7 bases from V and 1 base from J; bases unmatched to any gene: 8. Germline values: CDR1 SGHRS, CDR2 YFSETQ. CDR3 size: 15 residues. Here the CDR3 DNA reads TGCGCCAGCTCGAATCCAGCGGGAGGCCAAGAGACCCAGTACTTC. Translation gives CASSNPAGGQETQYF.

The chain combines TRBV3-1 (or the pseudogene TRBV3-2) with TRBJ1-1, with 7 positions matching TRBD1. Germline lookup yields CDR1 LGHDT and CDR2 YNNKEL (reference sequence). The V segment lost 3 bases and the J segment 8 bases; nucleotides outside the gene matches: 9. The length of the CDR3 is 14 residues. CDR3 amino acids: CASSHRQGGGEAFF. CDR3 nucleotide sequence: TGTGCCAGCAGCCACCGACAGGGAGGAGGAGAAGCTTTCTTT.

V is TRBV19 and J is TRBJ2-1, with TRBD2 as a possible D gene (6 bases). There are 16 residues in the CDR3. V lost 6 bases and J lost 8, with 23 bases in between. Germline V gene sequence: CDR1 LNHDA, CDR2 SQIVND (reference sequence). CDR3 bases: TGTGCCAGTAGGGGGCCGGGGATAGCATCGGGAGATGAGCAGTTCTTC. Its translation is CASRGPGIASGDEQFF.

The rearrangement links TRBV5-1 to TRBJ1-2; possibly TRBD1 for D (5 bases). The V end lost 1 base, the J end lost 6 bases, and 7 bases lay between the germline ends. CDR1 SGHRS and CDR2 YFSETQ come from the germline V gene. The CDR3 has 12 amino acids. The DNA of the CDR3 is TGCGCCAGCAGCTTGTGGGGGGATGGCTACACCTTC. The encoded protein is CASSLWGDGYTF. The whole variable domain, remainder taken from reference TRBV5-1 and TRBJ1-2, is KAGVTQTPRYLIKTRGQQVTLSCSPISGHRSVSWYQQTPGQGLQFLFEYFSETQRNKGNFPGRFSGRQFSNSRSEMNVSTLELGDSALYLCASSLWGDGYTFGSGTRLTVV.

V gene TRBV29-1 combines with J gene TRBJ2-2, with a possible D match to TRBD2 (5 bases). Trimming shortened V by 4 bases and J by 0 bases, and 12 bases separated the two germline ends. CDR1 is SQVTM, CDR2 ANQGSEA, per germline. The CDR3 is made up of 15 amino acids. The CDR3 sequence: CSVAERQTNTGELFF. CDR3 bases: TGCAGCGTTGCTGAGCGGCAAACGAACACCGGGGAGCTGTTTTTT.

The chain has TRBV9 and TRBJ1-1; 8 bases are a match to TRBD1. V was clipped by 7 bases and J by 0 bases; unmatched bases: 8. The CDR3 has 15 amino acids. Germline CDR1 and CDR2: SGDLS and YYNGEE. The CDR3 protein is CASSPGGTMNTEAFF. In DNA, the CDR3 is TGTGCCAGCTCCCCAGGGGGCACCATGAACACTGAAGCTTTCTTT.

The gene calls are TRBV3-1 (or the pseudogene TRBV3-2) and TRBJ1-5; TRBD1 matches at 7 bases. The CDR3 spans 14 residues. Germline-derived CDR1 and CDR2 are LGHDT and YNNKEL (reference sequence). Losses at the gene ends were 8 bases for V and 0 bases for J; bases not matched to a gene: 4. DNA for the CDR3: TGTGCCAGCCGACAGGGCAATAGCAATCAGCCCCAGCATTTT. Translated: CASRQGNSNQPQHF.

The chain combines TRBV5-5 with TRBJ2-7; tentatively, D is TRBD2 (6 bases). Between the trimmed V and J ends, which lost 4 bases and 3 bases, there was a span of 14 bases. CDR1 is SGHKS, CDR2 YYEKEE, per germline (reference sequence). This CDR3 spans 14 amino acids. The CDR3 is CASSAMTGLYEQYV. DNA of the CDR3: TGTGCCAGCAGCGCCATGACGGGACTCTACGAGCAGTACGTC.

This clone was picked up a small number of times. This sequence joins TRBV7-9 and TRBJ1-1, with D unclear. V was trimmed by 5 bases and J by 3 bases, leaving 7 bases between them. Germline assignment: CDR1 SEHNR and CDR2 FQNEAQ (reference sequence). This CDR3 is built from 12 residues. The CDR3 loop reads CASSPRDTEAFF. The CDR3 bases are TGTGCCAGCAGCCCCCGGGACACTGAAGCTTTCTTT. The full variable domain, with the rest looked up from reference TRBV7-9 and TRBJ1-1, is DTGVSQNPRHKITKRGQNVTFRCDPISEHNRLYWYRQTLGQGPEFLTYFQNEAQLEKSRLLSDRFSAERPKGSFSTLEIQRTEQGDSAMYLCASSPRDTEAFFGQGTRLTVV.

This chain joins TRBV28 and TRBJ2-7; 8 bases match TRBD1. Germline V gene sequence: CDR1 MDHEN, CDR2 SYDVKM. Trimming cost V 5 bases and J 0 bases; bases outside gene matches: 6. The CDR3 length is 15 residues. The CDR3 bases are TGTGCCAGCAGTGGGGGACAGGTGAGCTCCTACGAGCAGTACTTC. Its protein is CASSGGQVSSYEQYF.

The chain employs TRBV5-6 and TRBJ1-3; TRBD1 matches 9 bases. Germline trimming cut 7 bases from V and 1 base from J; bases unmatched to any gene: 3. Germline V CDR1 and CDR2: SGHDT, YYEEEE. This CDR3 comprises 14 residues. CDR3 in amino acids: CASHGQGSGNTIYF. As DNA, the CDR3 is TGTGCCAGCCACGGACAGGGGTCTGGAAACACCATATATTTT.

The V and J genes are TRBV10-3 and TRBJ1-2, with 7 bases lining up with TRBD1. V lost 4 bases, J lost 2 bases, and 4 bases stayed unmatched. The germline V gene has CDR1 ENHRY and CDR2 SYGVKD. The CDR3 loop spans 14 amino acids. Here the CDR3 reads CAISGDSQNYGYTF. The CDR3 nucleotides are TGTGCCATCAGTGGGGACAGTCAAAACTATGGCTACACCTTC.

The chain employs TRBV5-4 and TRBJ2-3; D might be TRBD2 (5 bases). CDR1 and CDR2 from the germline V gene are SGHNT and YYREEE (reference sequence). Between the trimmed V and J ends, which lost 5 bases and 5 bases, there was a span of 18 bases. There are 15 residues in the CDR3. For the CDR3, the DNA is TGTGCCAGCAGGCCCGGGAATGAGGATTTAGATACGCAGTATTTT. It codes for CASRPGNEDLDTQYF.

Here the CDR3 reads CASHKYGSPLHF. The CDR3 DNA follows: TGTGCCAGCCACAAGTACGGGTCACCCCTCCACTTT. V gene TRBV3-1 (or the pseudogene TRBV3-2) combines with J gene TRBJ1-6; no firm D call. Trimming left V 8 bases short and J 10 bases short, with 12 bases between. CDR1 is LGHDT and CDR2 is YNNKEL in the germline V gene (reference sequence). CDR3 length: 12 residues.

The chain combines TRBV30 with TRBJ2-1; 7 bases are a match to TRBD2. The CDR3 has 14 residues. The J segment lost 5 bases and the V segment lost 4 bases, leaving 8 bases of the junction unmatched. Germline CDR1 and CDR2: GTSNPN and SVGIG (reference sequence). The CDR3 spells CAWKVGGPHNEQFF. The DNA for the CDR3 is TGTGCCTGGAAGGTGGGAGGGCCCCACAATGAGCAGTTCTTC.

This chain connects TRBV24-1 to TRBJ2-2, with TRBD1 matching 9 bases. The germline CDR1 and CDR2 sequences are KGHDR and SFDVKD. The CDR3 is 17 residues long. Germline trimming cut 4 bases from V and 4 bases from J; bases unmatched to any gene: 9. In DNA, the CDR3 is TGTGCCACCAGTGACTCGGACAGGGGTTTAGGCACCGGGGAGCTGTTTTTT. Translated: CATSDSDRGLGTGELFF.

The genes are TRBV6-5 and TRBJ1-4, with TRBD1 identical over 9 bases. The length of the CDR3 is 15 residues. The V and J ends lost 3 bases and 8 bases, in that order; junction bases with no gene match: 7. The germline gives CDR1 MNHEY, CDR2 SVGAGI. The CDR3 nucleotides read TGTGCCAGCAGTTATCTCGGACAGGGGAGAGAAAAACTGTTTTTT. This sequence encodes CASSYLGQGREKLFF.

A few counts support this clone. The V and J genes are TRBV3-1 (or the pseudogene TRBV3-2) and TRBJ2-2; 9 nucleotides agree with TRBD2. Trimming at V came to 4 bases and at J to 2 bases, leaving 2 bases not matched to a gene. The CDR3 spans 15 residues. Germline V gene sequence: CDR1 LGHDT, CDR2 YNNKEL (reference sequence). CDR3 DNA: TGTGCCAGCAGCCTAGCGGGAGTTAACACCGGGGAGCTGTTTTTT. This gives the protein CASSLAGVNTGELFF.

The V call is TRBV27, the J call TRBJ2-2; 15 nucleotides match TRBD2. The V and J ends lost 6 bases and 5 bases, in that order; junction bases with no gene match: 13. The CDR3 runs to 19 residues. Germline lookup yields CDR1 MNHEY and CDR2 SMNVEV (reference sequence). The CDR3 loop is CASRVSRTSGRARTGELFF. The DNA of the CDR3 is TGTGCCAGCAGAGTCTCCAGGACTAGCGGGAGGGCGAGGACCGGGGAGCTGTTTTTT.